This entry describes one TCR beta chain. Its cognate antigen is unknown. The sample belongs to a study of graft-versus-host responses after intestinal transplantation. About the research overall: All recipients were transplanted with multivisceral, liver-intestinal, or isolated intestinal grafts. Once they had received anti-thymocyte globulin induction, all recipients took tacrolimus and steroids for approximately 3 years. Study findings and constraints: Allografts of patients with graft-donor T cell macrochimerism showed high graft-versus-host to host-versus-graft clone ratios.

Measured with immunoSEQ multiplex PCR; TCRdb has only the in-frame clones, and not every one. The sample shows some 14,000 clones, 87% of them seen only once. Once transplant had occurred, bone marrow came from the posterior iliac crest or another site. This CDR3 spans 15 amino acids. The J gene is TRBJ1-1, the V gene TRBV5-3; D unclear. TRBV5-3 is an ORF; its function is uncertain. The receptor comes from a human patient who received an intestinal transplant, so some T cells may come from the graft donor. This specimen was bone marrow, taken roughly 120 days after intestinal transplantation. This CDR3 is CPLPGDGPMNTEAFF. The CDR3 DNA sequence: TGTCCTCTCCCAGGCGACGGCCCAATGAACACTGAAGCTTTCTTT.